This entry concerns a single T cell receptor (beta chain). No cognate antigen has been identified for it. HCMV serostatus was determined by detecting HCMV-specific IgG in serum with a commercial ELISA kit. Ficoll density gradient centrifugation was used to isolate peripheral blood mononuclear cells from blood. Sequencing was performed on an Illumina HiSeq 2000. 5'RACE template switching, by which a universal primer site and unique molecular identifiers were added, was used to make TCR beta cDNA libraries. cDNA synthesis was primed from the TCR beta constant segment and was followed by two successive PCR amplification steps. The authors' pipeline ran thus. MIGEC was used to demultiplex reads and group reads by UMI, and MiTCR was used to assemble and quantify clonotypes. To exclude erroneous sequences, only TCR cDNA sequences supported by at least two reads were retained. The tcR package was used for downstream repertoire analysis, and clonotypes were matched across fractions by CDR3 nucleotide sequence plus V segment. VDJmatch was used to annotate antigen specificity against VDJdb, with one amino acid substitution allowed in CDR3. TCRdb reprocessed the raw reads; every CDR3 protein sequence is a single record, and DNA is not supplied. Here the V and J calls rest on TCRdb's processing, not on the authors' analysis. The table for this sample lists 400,000 or so distinct CDR3 sequences. Roughly a tenth of the sample belongs to the ten largest clones.

This sample is drawn from a study of T cells expressing NK-cell markers (TCRdb year 2020). About the study as a whole: Three sorted T-cell subsets (CD3+CD56+NKG2C+, CD3+CD56+NKG2C- and CD3+CD56-NKG2C+) from roughly eight donors had their TCR beta-chain repertoires profiled. The eight sequenced donors were randomly selected healthy volunteers, three men and five women. Libraries were sequenced as 2 x 150 bp reads on Illumina HiSeq 2000/2500, MiSeq or NextSeq. Among the eight sequenced donors, only one was HCMV-seronegative, while the other seven were HCMV-seropositive.

What the work shows at the level of the full study, not this receptor alone: In roughly 6 donors, the dominant CD3+CD56+NKG2C+ clonotypes were among the top 10 CD8+ clonotypes and accounted for about 1.0-7.5% of CD8+ T cells. It remained unclear whether the expanded NKG2C-expressing T cell clones were specific for HCMV antigens. Those dominant clonotypes were again the most abundant among CD3+CD56-NKG2C+ cells in a handful of donors, at about 25-60.1%.

Per the germline V gene (reference sequence), DFQATT is the CDR1 and SNEGSKA is the CDR2. The CDR3 holds 14 amino acids from the cysteine to the phenylalanine. Nucleotide data are not available. What was sequenced was blood T cells: a sorted CD56 or NKG2C T cell subset, CD4+ or CD8+ T cells, or bulk PBMC T cells (not recorded which). The TCR was taken from a woman aged 50 to 60 in good health. Donor details come from another sample of the same person, matched by shared clones. The chain is encoded by TRBV20-1 joined to TRBJ2-5; TCRdb returns TRBD1, unconfirmable since there is no DNA. The CDR3 corresponds to CSARGSQIQETQYF.